A single sample gave rise to the 5 T cell receptor beta chains below, sequenced in a study of vaccination effects on CD4 cells after COVID-19. Under the ViraFEST assay, PBMC were stimulated with viral peptide pools so that antigen-specific CD4+ T cells expanded. Sequencing was performed afterwards. Researchers isolated CD4+ T cells once less than 13 days of culture had elapsed. Vaccine recipients, nucleocapsid antibody negative, had no prior SARS-CoV-2 infection. Antigens for these TCRs are unknown. Clones were sequenced by immunoSEQ multiplex PCR, and TCRdb holds only the in-frame ones, with some missing. The sample consists of around 63,000 clones, approximately 71% of them appearing once. Sequences were derived from CD4+ T cells from PBMCs cultured with HCoV-OC43 spike peptides, sampled before COVID-19 vaccination. The subset was: HCoV-OC43 spike overlapping peptide pool stimulation. These receptors were taken from a human donor who received a COVID-19 vaccine.

This chain uses TRBV5-1 with TRBJ1-2, with a tentative D call TRBD1 (5 bases). V was trimmed by 4 bases and J by 3 bases, leaving 19 bases between them. This CDR3 comprises 16 residues. Germline V gene sequence: CDR1 SGHRS, CDR2 YFSETQ. The CDR3 here is CASSSGHPGTHYGYTF. The CDR3 nucleotides are TGCGCCAGCAGCAGCGGACACCCGGGGACGCACTATGGCTACACCTTC. Looking up the rest from reference TRBV5-1 and TRBJ1-2 gives the full variable domain: KAGVTQTPRYLIKTRGQQVTLSCSPISGHRSVSWYQQTPGQGLQFLFEYFSETQRNKGNFPGRFSGRQFSNSRSEMNVSTLELGDSALYLCASSSGHPGTHYGYTFGSGTRLTVV.

The chain carries TRBV24-1 and TRBJ2-3; D is possibly TRBD1 (5 bases). The CDR3 sequence is 15 residues long. Germline-derived CDR1 and CDR2 are KGHDR and SFDVKD. The V gene lost 2 bases and the J gene lost 5 bases, with 13 bases spanning the gap. CDR3 sequence (DNA): TGTGCCACCAGTGATTCAAGGGGTCACCAAGATACGCAGTATTTT. Translated: CATSDSRGHQDTQYF.

The chain joins TRBV3-1 (or the pseudogene TRBV3-2) to TRBJ2-3; TRBD1 matches 10 bases. V shed 4 bases, J shed 4 bases, and the junction held 2 bases outside the gene matches. The CDR3 is made up of 14 amino acids. Germline CDR1 and CDR2: LGHDT and YNNKEL (reference sequence). The CDR3 nucleotides read TGTGCCAGCAGCCCCGGGACAGGGGCAGATACGCAGTATTTT. Protein sequence: CASSPGTGADTQYF.

The chain is built from TRBV5-4 and TRBJ1-2, with D maybe TRBD1 (6 bases). Germline assignment: CDR1 SGHNT and CDR2 YYREEE (reference sequence). V lost 0 bases and J 8 bases, leaving 14 bases between the germline ends. The CDR3 runs 14 residues. Here the CDR3 DNA reads TGTGCCAGCAGCTTGGCCGGGACAAGCCGGGGCTACACCTTC. Translating gives CASSLAGTSRGYTF.

The chain combines TRBV19 with TRBJ2-1; possibly TRBD2 for D (7 bases). Trimming took off 7 bases at V and 6 bases at J, with 19 bases between the two ends. The length of the CDR3 is 15 residues. Germline lookup yields CDR1 LNHDA and CDR2 SQIVND (reference sequence). The CDR3 DNA sequence: TGTGCCAGTACCACCATGGGGGGGGGCTCCAATGAGCAGTTCTTC. Amino acid sequence: CASTTMGGGSNEQFF.